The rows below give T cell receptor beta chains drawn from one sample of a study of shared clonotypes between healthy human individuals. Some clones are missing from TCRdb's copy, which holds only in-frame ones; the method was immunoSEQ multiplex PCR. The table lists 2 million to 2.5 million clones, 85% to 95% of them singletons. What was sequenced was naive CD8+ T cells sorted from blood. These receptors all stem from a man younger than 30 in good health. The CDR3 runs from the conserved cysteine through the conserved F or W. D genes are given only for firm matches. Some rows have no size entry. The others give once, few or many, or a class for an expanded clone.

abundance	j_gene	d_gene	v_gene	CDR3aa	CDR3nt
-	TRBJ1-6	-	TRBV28	CASSFFLDNSPLHF	TGTGCCAGCAGTTTTTTTCTAGATAATTCACCCCTCCACTTT
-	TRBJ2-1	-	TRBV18	CASSPRNTDNEQFF	TGTGCCAGCTCACCGCGGAATACAGACAATGAGCAGTTCTTC
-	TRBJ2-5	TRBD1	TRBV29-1	CSVESDRVQETQYF	TGCAGCGTTGAATCGGACAGGGTCCAAGAGACCCAGTACTTC
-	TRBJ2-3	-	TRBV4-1	CASSQDGRKLLTDTQYF	TGCGCCAGCAGCCAAGACGGGCGGAAACTCCTCACAGATACGCAGTATTTT
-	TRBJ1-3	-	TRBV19	CASSIGQFSGNTIYF	TGTGCCAGTAGTATAGGACAATTCTCTGGAAACACCATATATTTT
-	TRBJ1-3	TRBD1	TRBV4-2	CASSLGQELSGNTIYF	TGTGCCAGCAGCCTCGGACAGGAACTCTCTGGAAACACCATATATTTT
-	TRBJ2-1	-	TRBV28	CASSSDSRADNEQFF	TGTGCCAGCAGTTCGGACTCTCGGGCGGACAATGAGCAGTTCTTC
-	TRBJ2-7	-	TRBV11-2	CASSLDPGDFGYEQYF	TGTGCCAGCAGCTTAGACCCCGGGGACTTTGGTTACGAGCAGTACTTC
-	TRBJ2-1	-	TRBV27	CASSSPHGASYNEQFF	TGTGCCAGCAGTTCCCCCCACGGGGCCTCCTACAATGAGCAGTTCTTC
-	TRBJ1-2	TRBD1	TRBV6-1	CASSEGQVDYGYTF	TGTGCCAGCAGTGAGGGACAGGTGGACTATGGCTACACCTTC
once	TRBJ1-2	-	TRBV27	CASSAGLGDYGYTF	TGTGCCAGCAGTGCAGGCCTCGGCGACTATGGCTACACCTTC
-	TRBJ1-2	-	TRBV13	CASSYPGDESYGYTF	TGTGCCAGCAGCTATCCGGGCGATGAGAGCTATGGCTACACCTTC
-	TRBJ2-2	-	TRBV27	CASSSSDYSNTGELFF	TGTGCCAGCAGTTCCTCGGACTATTCGAACACCGGGGAGCTGTTTTTT
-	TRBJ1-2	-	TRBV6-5	CASSYVGEANYGYTF	TGTGCCAGCAGTTACGTAGGAGAGGCGAACTATGGCTACACCTTC
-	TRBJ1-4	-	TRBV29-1	CSAREPGANEKLFF	TGCAGCGCGCGGGAGCCAGGAGCTAATGAAAAACTGTTTTTT
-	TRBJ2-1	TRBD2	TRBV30	CAWSVGLAGVEEQFF	TGTGCCTGGAGTGTAGGACTAGCGGGAGTTGAGGAGCAGTTCTTC
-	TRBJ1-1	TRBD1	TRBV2	CASSEDRVLNTEAFF	TGTGCCAGCAGTGAGGACAGGGTGTTGAACACTGAAGCTTTCTTT
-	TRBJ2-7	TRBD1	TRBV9	CASSVVGTGGLYEQYF	TGTGCCAGCAGCGTAGTAGGGACAGGGGGCCTCTACGAGCAGTACTTC
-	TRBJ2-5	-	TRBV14	CASSQGWGTQYF	TGTGCCAGCAGCCAAGGCTGGGGGACCCAGTACTTC
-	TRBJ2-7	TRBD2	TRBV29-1	CSVGRELSYEQYF	TGCAGCGTTGGGCGGGAGCTATCCTACGAGCAGTACTTC
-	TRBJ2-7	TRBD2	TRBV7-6	CASSLAGGPNEQYF	TGTGCCAGCAGCTTAGCGGGAGGGCCCAACGAGCAGTACTTC
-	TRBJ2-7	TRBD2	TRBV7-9	CASSSSLGGGVSYEQYF	TGTGCCAGCAGCTCTTCCCTGGGTGGGGGGGTTTCCTACGAGCAGTACTTC
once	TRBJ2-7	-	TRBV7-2	CASSLGGMGMAYEQYF	TGTGCCAGCAGCTTAGGAGGGATGGGAATGGCCTACGAGCAGTACTTC